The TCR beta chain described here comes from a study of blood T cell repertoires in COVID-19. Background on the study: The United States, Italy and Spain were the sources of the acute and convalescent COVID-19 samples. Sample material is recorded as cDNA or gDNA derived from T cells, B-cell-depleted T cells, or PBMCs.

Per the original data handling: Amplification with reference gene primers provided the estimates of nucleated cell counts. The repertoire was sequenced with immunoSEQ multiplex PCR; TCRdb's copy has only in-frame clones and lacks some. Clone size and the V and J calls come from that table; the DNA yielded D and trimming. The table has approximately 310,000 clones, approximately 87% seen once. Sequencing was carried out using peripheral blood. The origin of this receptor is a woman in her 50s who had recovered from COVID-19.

CDR3 nucleotide sequence: TGTGCCAGTAGCGGACTAGCGGGGGGGGTCAATGAGCAGTTCTTC. Translated: CASSGLAGGVNEQFF. The rearrangement links TRBV19 to TRBJ2-1; TRBD2 matches at 15 bases. V lost 6 bases to trimming and J lost 6 bases; unmatched junction nucleotides: 3. The germline V gene encodes CDR1 LNHDA and CDR2 SQIVND (reference sequence). CDR3 length: 15 amino acids. Using reference TRBV19 and TRBJ2-1 for the parts outside the CDR3, the full variable domain is DGGITQSPKYLFRKEGQNVTLSCEQNLNHDAMYWYRQDPGQGLRLIYYSQIVNDFQKGDIAEGYSVSREKKESFPLTVTSAQKNPTAFYLCASSGLAGGVNEQFFGPGTRLTVL.